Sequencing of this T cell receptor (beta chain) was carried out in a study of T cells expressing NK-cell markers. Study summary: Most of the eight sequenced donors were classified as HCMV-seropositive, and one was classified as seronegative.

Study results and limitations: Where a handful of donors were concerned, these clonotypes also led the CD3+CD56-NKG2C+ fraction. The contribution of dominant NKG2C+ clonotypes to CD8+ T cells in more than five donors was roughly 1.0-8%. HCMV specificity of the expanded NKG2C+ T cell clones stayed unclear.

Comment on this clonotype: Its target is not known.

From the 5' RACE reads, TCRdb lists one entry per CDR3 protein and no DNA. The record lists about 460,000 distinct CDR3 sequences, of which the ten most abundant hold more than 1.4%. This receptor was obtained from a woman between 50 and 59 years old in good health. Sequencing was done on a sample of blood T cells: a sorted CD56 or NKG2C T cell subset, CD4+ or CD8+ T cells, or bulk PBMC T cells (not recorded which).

The CDR3 loop reads CASSSQANSGNTIYF. The rearrangement joins TRBV5-1 to TRBJ1-3. Per germline, CDR1 SGHRS and CDR2 YFSETQ. The CDR3 has 15 residues.